The present T cell receptor beta chain was sequenced within a study of cytomegalovirus exposure and HLA in healthy donors. CDR1 is SGDLS, CDR2 YYNGEE, per germline. V lost 3 bases and J lost 0, with 18 bases in between. This CDR3 spans 17 amino acids. Both 60 Vbeta primers and 13 Jbeta primers went into the PCR. The table came from immunoSEQ multiplex PCR; TCRdb's copy has only in-frame clones and leaves some out. The sample comprises about 60,000 clones, approximately 70% of which are singletons, and 5% to 7% rests with the top ten. As for this clone: What it binds is unknown.

Study-wide results and caveats: A list of about 180 TCR beta chains associated with cytomegalovirus was given.

This receptor was taken from a man aged 50-60 years in good health and CMV-seronegative. The sample was PBMCs. The gene calls are TRBV9 and TRBJ1-1, with D tentatively TRBD1 (6 bases). CDR3: CASSGPSTGPMNTEAFF. The CDR3 coding sequence is TGTGCCAGCAGCGGACCCTCGACAGGCCCAATGAACACTGAAGCTTTCTTT.